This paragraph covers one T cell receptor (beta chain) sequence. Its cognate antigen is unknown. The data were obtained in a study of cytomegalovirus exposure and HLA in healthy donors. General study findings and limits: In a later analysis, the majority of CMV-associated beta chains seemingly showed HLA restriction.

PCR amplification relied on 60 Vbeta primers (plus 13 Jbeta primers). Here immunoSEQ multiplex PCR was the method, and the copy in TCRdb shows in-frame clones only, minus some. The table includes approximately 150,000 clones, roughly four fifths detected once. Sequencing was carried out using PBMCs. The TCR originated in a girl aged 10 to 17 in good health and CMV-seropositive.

The DNA for the CDR3 is TGTGCCAGCAGTAGCCGCACAAGCGGGACTGAAGCTTTCTTT. Translated, it gives CASSSRTSGTEAFF. The chain links TRBV2 to TRBJ1-1; unclear D gene. Trimming stripped 5 bases from V and 5 bases from J, with 15 bases between. CDR1 and CDR2 from the germline V gene are SNHLY and FYNNEI. This CDR3 region has 14 residues.